Here is one TCR beta chain with its context. The antigen is not known. The sample originates from a study of Ad26.COV2.S vaccination and SARS-CoV-2 variants. General study results and limits: For non-spike TCRs, breadth in vaccine recipients resembled that in placebo recipients.

The treatment is: 15 to 20 received Ad26.COV2.S at low or high dose, single or two shots; several received placebo; per-sample allocation not given. Sampling occurred on day 63 after the first vaccine or placebo injection. Sequencing used immunoSEQ multiplex PCR; TCRdb keeps in-frame clones, though not all of them. Among roughly 500,000 clones listed, roughly 89% were seen once. With 7 bases removed from V and 0 bases from J, the gap between germline ends came to 9 bases. The germline V gene encodes CDR1 MDHEN and CDR2 SYDVKM. CDR3 length: 13 residues. The V call is TRBV28, the J call TRBJ1-1; no firm D call. This material consisted of peripheral blood, taken in a trial of Ad26.COV2.S vaccine versus placebo. The TCR sequence derives from a person between 18 and 59 years old who received the Ad26.COV2.S COVID-19 vaccine or a placebo. The CDR3 nucleotides read TGTGCCAGCACGGGTTATATGAACACTGAAGCTTTCTTT. Protein sequence: CASTGYMNTEAFF.